A single sample gave rise to the 31 T cell receptor beta chains below, sequenced in a study of T cell responses to AZD1222 COVID-19 vaccine. The assay was immunoSEQ multiplex PCR, and TCRdb's table has in-frame clones only and misses some. Among roughly 180,000 clones listed, 87% were seen once. The sample consisted of peripheral blood, taken on day 0 of MenACWY control vaccination. These TCRs come from an adult in good health.

The chain links TRBV27 to TRBJ2-3; 9 positions match TRBD2. There are 16 residues in the CDR3. J lost 4 bases, V lost 4 bases, and 9 bases had no gene match. Per germline, CDR1 MNHEY and CDR2 SMNVEV (reference sequence). The CDR3 DNA reads TGTGCCAGCAGTTACATAGCGGGAGTCCGTTCAGATACGCAGTATTTT. This encodes CASSYIAGVRSDTQYF.

The CDR3 protein is CASSPFSGASYEQYF. The DNA of the CDR3 is TGTGCCAGCAGCCCCTTCTCTGGGGCCAGTTACGAGCAGTACTTC. The rearrangement uses TRBV6-2 or TRBV6-3 and TRBJ2-7; D may be TRBD1 (5 bases). This CDR3 has 15 amino acids. Germline CDR1 is MNHEY and CDR2 is SVGEGT. V dropped 6 bases and J dropped 4 bases, with 19 bases sitting between them.

The chain carries TRBV6-1 and TRBJ2-1; D is possibly TRBD1 or TRBD2 (6 bases each). Trimming removed 0 bases from V and 4 bases from J, with 13 bases in between. CDR1 is MNHNS, CDR2 SASEGT, per germline. This CDR3 is built from 16 residues. CDR3 residues: CASSEASRGGYNEQFF. The CDR3 bases are TGTGCCAGCAGTGAAGCATCCAGGGGAGGATACAATGAGCAGTTCTTC.

This chain connects TRBV7-2 to TRBJ2-1; the match to TRBD2 covers 8 bases. The CDR3 totals 15 residues. The V gene end was trimmed by 5 bases and the J gene end by 3 bases; junction bases not matched to a gene: 6. CDR1 is SGHTA and CDR2 is FQGNSA in the germline V gene. Here the CDR3 DNA reads TGTGCCAGCAGCATAAGCGGGGGAATCTACAATGAGCAGTTCTTC. Translating gives CASSISGGIYNEQFF.

This clone was seen just once. This chain uses TRBV7-9 with TRBJ2-5, with D perhaps matching TRBD2 (6 bases). The germline V and J ends were trimmed by 1 base and 2 bases, with 8 bases remaining between them. In germline, CDR1 is SEHNR, CDR2 FQNEAQ (reference sequence). CDR3 size: 14 residues. The CDR3 DNA reads TGTGCCAGCAGCTTAGTCGGGGGTCAAGAGACCCAGTACTTC. Its protein is CASSLVGGQETQYF.

The CDR3 DNA reads as TGTGCCAGCAGCTTAGTTTCGTTGGGTTACGAGCAGTACTTC. It codes for CASSLVSLGYEQYF. The V and J genes are TRBV7-8 and TRBJ2-7; D unclear. Trimming took off 1 base at V and 4 bases at J, with 11 bases between the two ends. The CDR3 covers 14 residues. The germline V gene has CDR1 SGHVS and CDR2 FQNEAQ.

The rearrangement joins TRBV19 to TRBJ1-1; TRBD1 aligns across 8 bases. Trimming cost V 7 bases and J 1 base; bases outside gene matches: 8. This CDR3 contains 15 residues. The germline V gene encodes CDR1 LNHDA and CDR2 SQIVND (reference sequence). As DNA, the CDR3 is TGTGCCAGTACGGGGGGGACAGGACCGAACACTGAAGCTTTCTTT. Amino acids: CASTGGTGPNTEAFF.

V gene TRBV5-1 combines with J gene TRBJ2-7; the D gene is possibly TRBD1 (5 bases). CDR3 size: 14 residues. Germline CDR1 is SGHRS and CDR2 is YFSETQ. The V end was cut by 3 bases, the J end by 2 bases, with 12 bases between. CDR3 nucleotide sequence: TGCGCCAGCAGCTGGAAGGACACAACCTACGAGCAGTACTTC. It encodes CASSWKDTTYEQYF.

This chain joins TRBV29-1 and TRBJ2-5; 10 nucleotides align to TRBD1. Trimming took 1 base from V and 5 from J; bases not matched to a gene: 1. The germline gives CDR1 SQVTM, CDR2 ANQGSEA. The CDR3 is made up of 13 amino acids. The CDR3 DNA is TGCAGCGTTGAAGGGACAGGGGGGGAGACCCAGTACTTC. Residues: CSVEGTGGETQYF. The whole variable domain, filled in from reference TRBV29-1 and TRBJ2-5, reads SAVISQKPSRDICQRGTSLTIQCQVDSQVTMMFWYRQQPGQSLTLIATANQGSEATYESGFVIDKFPISRPNLTFSTLTVSNMSPEDSSIYLCSVEGTGGETQYFGPGTRLLVL.

The chain is built from TRBV9 and TRBJ1-2; D unclear. In germline, CDR1 is SGDLS, CDR2 YYNGEE. CDR3 length equals 12 residues. The V gene lost 1 base and the J gene lost 4 bases, with 5 bases spanning the gap. Written as DNA, the CDR3 is TGTGCCAGCAGCGTATACAGCTATGGCTACACCTTC. It encodes CASSVYSYGYTF.

With regard to this clone: This CDR3 is also generated by other DNA sequences in the sample. The chain carries TRBV6-5 and TRBJ1-2, with TRBD1 matching over 7 bases. Looked up from germline, CDR1 is MNHEY and CDR2 is SVGAGI. V lost 4 bases and J lost 8; bases outside the gene matches: 7. The CDR3 loop spans 13 amino acids. The CDR3 region is CASSSLTGVGYTF. The CDR3 DNA follows: TGTGCCAGCAGTTCCCTAACAGGGGTGGGCTACACCTTC.

The chain recombines TRBV11-2 with TRBJ2-1; D uncertain. The germline gives CDR1 SGHAT, CDR2 FQNNGV. The CDR3 runs 13 residues. Trimming removed 3 bases at V and 9 bases at J, with 12 bases between. As DNA, the CDR3 is TGTGCCAGCAGCTTCGATCAGCGTGGTGAGCAGTTCTTC. It is translated as CASSFDQRGEQFF.

The sample holds one count of this clone. The V and J genes are TRBV30 and TRBJ1-1; D uncertain. V lost 0 bases and J 5 bases, leaving 7 bases between the germline ends. CDR1 and CDR2 (germline): GTSNPN, SVGIG (reference sequence). CDR3 length: 12 residues. The CDR3 nucleotides read TGTGCCTGGAGTGTCGGATGGACTGAAGCTTTCTTT. Its translation is CAWSVGWTEAFF.

The V call is TRBV11-3, the J call TRBJ2-7; D remains ambiguous. Per germline, CDR1 SGHNT and CDR2 YENEEA. The V and J ends lost 5 bases and 9 bases respectively, with 23 bases between them. The CDR3 covers 15 residues. CDR3 in amino acids: CASSPRRKGVCGQYF. The CDR3, as DNA: TGTGCCAGCAGCCCTCGTAGGAAAGGAGTTTGCGGGCAGTACTTC. Complete variable domain (other parts from reference TRBV11-3 and TRBJ2-7): EAGVVQSPRYKIIEKKQPVAFWCNPISGHNTLYWYLQNLGQGPELLIRYENEEAVDDSQLPKDRFSAERLKGVDSTLKIQPAELGDSAVYLCASSPRRKGVCGQYFGPGTRLTVT.

The chain combines TRBV3-1 (or the pseudogene TRBV3-2) with TRBJ2-1; 10 nucleotides line up with TRBD2. CDR3 length: 16 residues. Germline values: CDR1 LGHDT, CDR2 YNNKEL (reference sequence). The ends lost 2 bases at V and 7 bases at J; junction bases unmatched: 8. The DNA of the CDR3 is TGTGCCAGCAGCCAAATAAGCGGGGGGGCCTTAAATGAGCAGTTCTTC. Amino acid sequence: CASSQISGGALNEQFF.

The genes are TRBV4-3 and TRBJ1-5, with D unclear. The CDR3 has 14 residues. Germline V CDR1 and CDR2: LGHNA, YSLEER. Deletions cut 0 bases from V and 2 bases from J, with 5 bases between. The CDR3 reads CASSQDIGNQPQHF. In DNA, the CDR3 is TGCGCCAGCAGCCAAGATATAGGCAATCAGCCCCAGCATTTT.

The chain combines TRBV12-3 or TRBV12-4 with TRBJ2-1, with D possibly matching TRBD2 (5 bases). The CDR3 runs 13 residues. V was pared by 1 base and J by 10 bases, with 11 bases between. The CDR3: CASSLVGEREQFF. As DNA, the CDR3 is TGTGCCAGCAGTTTAGTGGGTGAGCGGGAGCAGTTCTTC.

This chain joins TRBV5-1 and TRBJ2-5; 10 nucleotides match TRBD1. Losses at the gene ends were 3 bases for V and 0 bases for J; bases not matched to a gene: 2. This CDR3 region has 15 residues. CDR1 and CDR2 from the germline V gene are SGHRS and YFSETQ. CDR3 sequence reads: CASSSTGGYQETQYF. The DNA of the CDR3 is TGCGCCAGCAGCTCGACAGGGGGCTACCAAGAGACCCAGTACTTC.

DNA of the CDR3: TGCGCCAGCAGCCCAGGCGGGGCGAATTCACCCCTCCACTTT. Its translation: CASSPGGANSPLHF. The gene calls are TRBV5-1 and TRBJ1-6; D is perhaps TRBD1 (5 bases). The CDR3 length is 14 residues. The V end lost 4 bases, the J end lost 7 bases, and 12 bases lay between the germline ends. Germline values: CDR1 SGHRS, CDR2 YFSETQ.

The V gene is TRBV29-1, the J gene TRBJ2-7; tentative D call: TRBD1 (5 bases). CDR1 and CDR2 (germline): SQVTM, ANQGSEA. V gave up 3 bases and J gave up 2 bases, with 14 bases separating them. This CDR3 comprises 14 residues. CDR3 sequence (DNA): TGCAGCGTTGATGCGGCAGGGAAACCCTACGAGCAGTACTTC. This sequence encodes CSVDAAGKPYEQYF.

A word on this clone: At one of its ends the junction is not consistent with the germline gene, which may arise from a read error. The rearrangement uses TRBV12-3 or TRBV12-4 and TRBJ1-1; D is perhaps TRBD1 (5 bases). CDR3 size: 12 residues. This chain's CDR3 is CASSLGVGAVYF. The CDR3 DNA reads TGTGCCAGCAGTTTGGGGGTGGGAGCGGTGTACTTT.

The chain links TRBV6-1 to TRBJ2-7, with 11 bases matching TRBD2. The germline V gene encodes CDR1 MNHNS and CDR2 SASEGT. V trimming: 2 bases; J trimming: 2 bases; junction bases outside the gene matches: 2. This CDR3 has 15 residues. CDR3: CASSELAGGAYEQYF. In nucleotides, the CDR3 is TGTGCCAGCAGTGAACTAGCGGGGGGAGCCTACGAGCAGTACTTC.

The chain couples TRBV3-1 (or the pseudogene TRBV3-2) to TRBJ2-2, with 12 bases that match TRBD2. Germline CDR1 is LGHDT and CDR2 is YNNKEL (reference sequence). The CDR3 runs to 19 residues. Unmatched junction bases numbered 9, after V lost 1 base and J lost 3 bases. CDR3 nucleotides: TGTGCCAGCAGCCAAGGACTAGCGGGAGCGGTGGGAGACACCGGGGAGCTGTTTTTT. Translation: CASSQGLAGAVGDTGELFF.

The rearrangement joins TRBV3-1 (or the pseudogene TRBV3-2) to TRBJ2-7; D possibly corresponds to TRBD1 (6 bases). CDR1 and CDR2 (germline): LGHDT, YNNKEL (reference sequence). V lost 0 bases and J lost 2, with 17 bases in between. The CDR3 sequence is 17 residues long. The CDR3 sequence is CASSQEFRFGQTYEQYF. The CDR3 DNA follows: TGTGCCAGCAGCCAAGAATTTCGGTTCGGACAGACCTACGAGCAGTACTTC.

The chain joins TRBV19 to TRBJ2-5, with D unclear. Trimming pared 3 bases from V and 5 bases from J, leaving 10 bases between. CDR3 length: 13 amino acids. Per the germline V gene, CDR1 is LNHDA and CDR2 is SQIVND (reference sequence). The chain's CDR3 is CASSISRVETQYF. The CDR3 DNA follows: TGTGCCAGTAGTATCAGTAGAGTGGAGACCCAGTACTTC. The whole variable domain, filled in from reference TRBV19 and TRBJ2-5, reads DGGITQSPKYLFRKEGQNVTLSCEQNLNHDAMYWYRQDPGQGLRLIYYSQIVNDFQKGDIAEGYSVSREKKESFPLTVTSAQKNPTAFYLCASSISRVETQYFGPGTRLLVL.

V is TRBV7-9 and J is TRBJ1-2, with 7 bases that match TRBD1. CDR3 length: 14 residues. The V gene end was trimmed by 5 bases and the J gene end by 4 bases; junction bases not matched to a gene: 7. Germline-derived CDR1 and CDR2 are SEHNR and FQNEAQ (reference sequence). CDR3 protein: CASSRPTGIYGYTF. CDR3 sequence (DNA): TGTGCCAGCAGCCGACCGACAGGGATCTATGGCTACACCTTC.

The chain is built from TRBV6-5 and TRBJ2-7; 9 bases line up with TRBD2. The germline V gene encodes CDR1 MNHEY and CDR2 SVGAGI. The CDR3 runs to 15 residues. The ends lost 5 bases at V and 4 bases at J; junction bases unmatched: 9. The CDR3 DNA follows: TGTGCCAGCAGTACCAGACTAGCGGAGAGGTACGAGCAGTACTTC. It is translated as CASSTRLAERYEQYF.

Of note for this clone: The same CDR3 arises from other DNA sequences in this sample as well. The chain has TRBV5-4 and TRBJ1-1; 11 bases are a match to TRBD1. V gave up 0 bases and J gave up 4 bases; unmatched junction bases: 2. The germline gives CDR1 SGHNT, CDR2 YYREEE (reference sequence). The CDR3 runs to 15 residues. CDR3 protein: CASSLGGQGGTEAFF. CDR3 bases: TGTGCCAGCAGCTTGGGGGGACAGGGGGGCACTGAAGCTTTCTTT.

The chain employs TRBV10-3 and TRBJ2-3; D is uncertain. V was pared by 4 bases and J by 0 bases, with 11 bases between. Germline CDR1 ENHRY, CDR2 SYGVKD. The CDR3 extends over 15 amino acids. DNA of the CDR3: TGTGCCATCAGTGTAGGCAGGCTGAGCACAGATACGCAGTATTTT. Its translation is CAISVGRLSTDTQYF.

This clone was counted a single time. The chain combines TRBV3-1 (or the pseudogene TRBV3-2) with TRBJ2-7; no reliable D call. The germline CDR1 and CDR2 sequences are LGHDT and YNNKEL (reference sequence). The CDR3 extends over 16 amino acids. V dropped 0 bases and J dropped 2 bases, with 14 bases sitting between them. This chain's CDR3 is CASSQDPRGIAYEQYF. In DNA form, the CDR3 reads TGTGCCAGCAGCCAAGACCCACGCGGCATTGCCTACGAGCAGTACTTC.

The chain is built from TRBV20-1 and TRBJ2-1, with TRBD1 as a possible D gene (5 bases). The CDR3 has 11 amino acids. V was cut by 5 bases and J by 10 bases, with 12 bases left in between. In germline, CDR1 is DFQATT, CDR2 SNEGSKA (reference sequence). The CDR3 loop is CSALGLSEQFF. In DNA form, the CDR3 reads TGCAGTGCTTTGGGGCTTAGCGAGCAGTTCTTC.